What follows describes a single T cell receptor beta chain. Generated by immunoSEQ multiplex PCR, the TCRdb table keeps only in-frame clones and is missing some. Of about 100,000 clones listed, about 90% are singletons. This CDR3 is 14 amino acids long. V lost 0 bases, J lost 3 bases, and 8 bases lay in between. Germline-derived CDR1 and CDR2 are SGHTS and YDEGEE. This specimen belongs to a study of blood T cell repertoires in COVID-19. Study summary: Donors in the United States, Italy and Spain gave samples during acute or convalescent COVID-19. T cells, B-cell-depleted T cells, or PBMCs supplied cDNA or gDNA.

Seattle's cohort entered during active infection and was followed longitudinally. The TCR was taken from a human donor with COVID-19, enrolled during active disease. The donor label of this sample is uncertain. The gene calls are TRBV5-8 and TRBJ2-3; tentatively, D is TRBD2 (5 bases). The sequencing input was peripheral blood. CDR3 sequence reads: CASSLDRGTDTQYF. The DNA of the CDR3 is TGTGCCAGCAGCTTGGACCGGGGTACAGATACGCAGTATTTT.